These 30 T cell receptor beta chains share one sample of origin, sequenced in a study of blood T cell repertoires in COVID-19. TCRdb's table, derived via immunoSEQ multiplex PCR, lists solely in-frame clones and lacks some. Of 160,000 or so clones in the sample, 80% to 90% were seen once. Input material: peripheral blood. These receptors were obtained from a woman aged 50 to 65 with acute or convalescent COVID-19.

The chain is built from TRBV10-3 and TRBJ2-1; the D is unclear. V lost 10 bases, J lost 6 bases, and 10 bases lay in between. Germline V CDR1 and CDR2: ENHRY, SYGVKD. CDR3 length: 11 amino acids. CDR3 in amino acids: CATTPGNEQFF. CDR3 nucleotides: TGTGCCACCACGCCAGGCAATGAGCAGTTCTTC.

The chain recombines TRBV7-9 with TRBJ1-5; TRBD1 agrees at 7 bases. The germline gives CDR1 SEHNR, CDR2 FQNEAQ (reference sequence). The V and J ends lost 5 bases and 3 bases, in that order; junction bases with no gene match: 4. The CDR3 consists of 14 residues. The CDR3 DNA sequence: TGTGCCAGCAGCCTTGACAGGGCCAATCAGCCCCAGCATTTT. This translates into CASSLDRANQPQHF. Using reference TRBV7-9 and TRBJ1-5 for the parts outside the CDR3, the full variable domain is DTGVSQNPRHKITKRGQNVTFRCDPISEHNRLYWYRQTLGQGPEFLTYFQNEAQLEKSRLLSDRFSAERPKGSFSTLEIQRTEQGDSAMYLCASSLDRANQPQHFGDGTRLSIL.

The rearrangement uses TRBV6-6 and TRBJ1-6, with TRBD1 matching 9 bases. Looked up from germline, CDR1 is MNHNY and CDR2 is SVGAGI (reference sequence). The CDR3 runs 15 residues. V was clipped by 6 bases and J by 5 bases; unmatched bases: 5. CDR3 in amino acids: CASRPTGGNNSPLHF. For the CDR3, the DNA is TGTGCCAGCAGACCAACAGGGGGCAATAATTCACCCCTCCACTTT.

This clone appeared a single time. The chain combines TRBV19 with TRBJ1-1, with 9 bases fitting TRBD1. V lost 1 base, J lost 8 bases, and 2 bases stayed unmatched. This CDR3 region has 13 residues. Germline assignment: CDR1 LNHDA and CDR2 SQIVND (reference sequence). CDR3 region: CASSIGGQGEAFF. Written as DNA, the CDR3 is TGTGCCAGTAGTATAGGGGGACAGGGCGAAGCTTTCTTT.

As concerns this clone: Other DNA sequences from this sample encode an identical CDR3 as well. The chain uses TRBV9 and TRBJ1-1, with D unresolved. CDR1 is SGDLS and CDR2 is YYNGEE in the germline V gene. Trimming removed 0 bases at V and 0 bases at J, with 3 bases between. This CDR3 region has 13 residues. In nucleotides, the CDR3 is TGTGCCAGCAGCGTAGCAGTGAACACTGAAGCTTTCTTT. This codes for CASSVAVNTEAFF.

The chain links TRBV7-3 to TRBJ1-2, with D perhaps TRBD1 (5 bases). V lost 11 bases to trimming and J lost 6 bases, with 10 bases between them. Per germline, CDR1 SGHTA and CDR2 FQGTGA. The CDR3 is made up of 10 amino acids. In nucleotides, the CDR3 is TGTGCCTACAGGAGGGATGGCTACACCTTC. Translation gives CAYRRDGYTF.

The gene calls are TRBV7-2 and TRBJ2-3; the match to TRBD1 covers 7 bases. The CDR3 has 15 amino acids. Per the germline V gene, CDR1 is SGHTA and CDR2 is FQGNSA. The V and J ends lost 3 bases and 4 bases, in that order; junction bases with no gene match: 7. The CDR3 loop is CASSFDRVRADTQYF. The DNA of the CDR3 is TGTGCCAGCAGCTTCGACAGGGTACGGGCAGATACGCAGTATTTT.

The CDR3: CASSPFQGWETQYF. CDR3 nucleotide sequence: TGTGCCAGCTCACCGTTTCAGGGGTGGGAGACCCAGTACTTC. The rearrangement joins TRBV18 to TRBJ2-5, with a weak D call TRBD1 (6 bases). Trimming cost V 3 bases and J 5 bases, with 13 bases left between them. Germline values: CDR1 KGHSH, CDR2 LQKENI. The CDR3 is made up of 14 amino acids.

V and J are TRBV11-2 and TRBJ2-3, with D tentatively TRBD2 (5 bases). CDR3 length: 14 amino acids. V gave up 3 bases and J gave up 2 bases, with 9 bases separating them. CDR1 is SGHAT, CDR2 FQNNGV, per germline. The DNA of the CDR3 is TGTGCCAGCAGCTTCGACTACGACACAGATACGCAGTATTTT. Its translation is CASSFDYDTDTQYF. The whole variable domain, remainder taken from reference TRBV11-2 and TRBJ2-3, is EAGVAQSPRYKIIEKRQSVAFWCNPISGHATLYWYQQILGQGPKLLIQFQNNGVVDDSQLPKDRFSAERLKGVDSTLKIQPAKLEDSAVYLCASSFDYDTDTQYFGPGTRLTVL.

The V and J genes are TRBV5-1 and TRBJ2-2, with TRBD2 matching over 8 bases. CDR3 length: 16 residues. V trimming: 0 bases; J trimming: 1 base; junction bases outside the gene matches: 2. Germline V gene lookup returns CDR1 SGHRS and CDR2 YFSETQ. The CDR3 spells CASSLGLARNTGELFF. CDR3 DNA: TGCGCCAGCAGCTTGGGACTAGCGAGGAACACCGGGGAGCTGTTTTTT.

This rearrangement joins TRBV19 to TRBJ2-1; D is uncertain. Trimming left V 5 bases short and J 0 bases short, with 11 bases between. CDR3 length equals 15 residues. Germline CDR1 and CDR2: LNHDA and SQIVND (reference sequence). CDR3 DNA: TGTGCCAGTAGTTCACACAGAGCCTCCTACAATGAGCAGTTCTTC. It specifies CASSSHRASYNEQFF.

A few counts support this clone. This rearrangement joins TRBV19 to TRBJ2-6; 10 bases agree with TRBD1. Germline V gene data show CDR1 as LNHDA and CDR2 as SQIVND (reference sequence). This CDR3 is built from 17 residues. With 7 bases clipped from V and 4 bases from J, the junction kept 10 bases outside the gene matches. CDR3 region: CASTGRTGGPGANVLTF. CDR3 DNA sequence: TGTGCCAGTACCGGGCGGACAGGGGGGCCCGGGGCCAACGTCCTGACTTTC.

The V gene is TRBV7-9, the J gene TRBJ1-3; D remains ambiguous. Trimming stripped 1 base from V and 0 bases from J, with 7 bases between. Germline V gene sequence: CDR1 SEHNR, CDR2 FQNEAQ (reference sequence). This CDR3 spans 15 amino acids. This CDR3 reads CASSLDLGSGNTIYF. Written as DNA, the CDR3 is TGTGCCAGCAGCTTAGACCTCGGCTCTGGAAACACCATATATTTT.

The V gene is TRBV7-9, the J gene TRBJ2-2; a possible D gene is TRBD2 (6 bases). With 2 bases removed from V and 7 bases from J, the gap between germline ends came to 17 bases. Germline-derived CDR1 and CDR2 are SEHNR and FQNEAQ (reference sequence). CDR3 size: 16 residues. Here the CDR3 DNA reads TGTGCCAGCAGCTTACCGGTACTAGCTGGGAACGGGGAGCTGTTTTTT. This translates into CASSLPVLAGNGELFF.

The CDR3 sequence is CSVHSRGHYGYTF. CDR3 bases: TGCAGCGTTCATAGCAGGGGGCACTATGGCTACACCTTC. V and J are TRBV29-1 and TRBJ1-2, with 8 positions matching TRBD1. V shed 5 bases, J shed 3 bases, and the junction held 5 bases outside the gene matches. This CDR3 is built from 13 residues. CDR1 and CDR2 (germline): SQVTM, ANQGSEA.

This rearrangement joins TRBV7-2 to TRBJ2-5, with 14 nucleotides matching TRBD2. The germline V gene encodes CDR1 SGHTA and CDR2 FQGNSA. The trim removed 5 bases at V and 2 bases at J, leaving 10 bases unmatched. The CDR3 is 18 amino acids. The CDR3 bases are TGTGCCAGCAGCCTGAGACTAGCGGGAGGGGTGGGGCAAGAGACCCAGTACTTC. It specifies CASSLRLAGGVGQETQYF.

This rearrangement joins TRBV4-3 to TRBJ2-2; D call uncertain. The V and J ends lost 4 bases and 5 bases respectively, with 14 bases between them. This CDR3 has 15 amino acids. Germline V gene sequence: CDR1 LGHNA, CDR2 YSLEER. The CDR3 nucleotides read TGCGCCAGCAGCCGTCTAGGTCCCCGAACCGGGGAGCTGTTTTTT. It codes for CASSRLGPRTGELFF.

The rearrangement uses TRBV21-1 and TRBJ2-5; no DNA check was done on the table's D call, TRBD2. TRBV21-1 constitutes a pseudogene. The CDR3 runs to 14 residues. The CDR3: CASSKERLQETQYF. CDR3 sequence (DNA): TGTGCCAGCAGCAAAGAAAGACTTCAAGAGACCCAGTACTTC.

This chain links TRBV5-1 with TRBJ2-5; D gene ambiguous. Deletions cut 0 bases from V and 2 bases from J, with 8 bases between. The CDR3 runs to 14 residues. The germline V gene has CDR1 SGHRS and CDR2 YFSETQ. The CDR3 sequence is CASSLAQPQETQYF. CDR3 DNA sequence: TGCGCCAGCAGCTTGGCACAGCCTCAAGAGACCCAGTACTTC.

J is TRBJ2-5 and V is TRBV25-1; D is perhaps TRBD2 (7 bases). V lost 1 base to trimming and J lost 5 bases, with 14 bases between them. This CDR3 is 15 amino acids long. In germline, CDR1 is MGHDK, CDR2 SYGVNS. The CDR3 region is CASSELGGPGETQYF. The DNA for the CDR3 is TGTGCCAGCAGTGAATTGGGGGGGCCGGGGGAGACCCAGTACTTC.

The chain carries TRBV7-8 and TRBJ1-5; a possible D gene is TRBD1 (5 bases). There are 14 residues in the CDR3. Trimming left V 6 bases short and J 9 bases short, with 18 bases between. The V gene's germline CDR1 is SGHVS and CDR2 FQNEAQ. In DNA, the CDR3 is TGTGCCAGCAGATCGACAGAGAGGTTGGGGCCCCAGCATTTT. Translated, it gives CASRSTERLGPQHF.

This chain joins TRBV11-3 and TRBJ2-2; D remains ambiguous. This CDR3 has 17 amino acids. Germline CDR1 and CDR2: SGHNT and YENEEA. The germline V and J ends were trimmed by 5 bases and 1 base, with 17 bases remaining between them. CDR3 amino acids: CASSARLFQRNTGELFF. The CDR3 DNA follows: TGTGCCAGCAGCGCCCGACTCTTTCAAAGGAACACCGGGGAGCTGTTTTTT.

The chain couples TRBV27 to TRBJ2-3; D is unresolved. V was pared by 7 bases and J by 2 bases, with 7 bases between. Germline lookup yields CDR1 MNHEY and CDR2 SMNVEV (reference sequence). This CDR3 spans 12 amino acids. Written as DNA, the CDR3 is TGTGCCAGCATGGCGGCCACAGATACGCAGTATTTT. Its translation is CASMAATDTQYF.

V is TRBV12-3 or TRBV12-4 and J is TRBJ2-7; maybe TRBD1 (6 bases). The CDR3 covers 12 residues. V was pared by 6 bases and J by 2 bases, with 8 bases between. This CDR3 reads CASSRTAYEQYF. CDR3 DNA sequence: TGTGCCAGCAGCCGGACAGCCTACGAGCAGTACTTC.

This clone was detected only once. J is TRBJ1-1 and V is TRBV6-5; D unresolved. CDR1 MNHEY and CDR2 SVGAGI come from the germline V gene. The CDR3 has 13 amino acids. The V end was cut by 5 bases, the J end by 1 base, with 8 bases between. CDR3 in amino acids: CASSPQSNTEAFF. The CDR3 DNA follows: TGTGCCAGCAGTCCACAGTCGAACACTGAAGCTTTCTTT.

The rearrangement uses TRBV7-9 and TRBJ2-6; the D gene is possibly TRBD2 (5 bases). The CDR3 contains 15 residues. CDR1 and CDR2 (germline): SEHNR, FQNEAQ (reference sequence). Trimming removed 7 bases at V and 0 bases at J, with 10 bases between. The CDR3 sequence: CASTLGVSGANVLTF. The CDR3, as DNA: TGTGCCAGCACCCTGGGAGTCTCTGGGGCCAACGTCCTGACTTTC.

The genes are TRBV6-5 and TRBJ1-6; maybe TRBD1 (5 bases). Trimming took off 8 bases at V and 5 bases at J, with 10 bases between the two ends. Germline V CDR1 and CDR2: MNHEY, SVGAGI. The CDR3 length is 13 residues. The CDR3 sequence is CASETANNSPLHF. CDR3 in DNA: TGTGCCAGCGAGACAGCGAATAATTCACCCCTCCACTTT.

The chain has TRBV2 and TRBJ1-1; 9 nucleotides agree with TRBD1. The CDR3 sequence is 14 residues long. The trim removed 7 bases at V and 5 bases at J, leaving 8 bases unmatched. Germline CDR1 SNHLY, CDR2 FYNNEI. DNA of the CDR3: TGTGCCAGCAAGTTGGTGACAGGGGGGACTGAAGCTTTCTTT. It codes for CASKLVTGGTEAFF.

This clone was observed once. This chain links TRBV7-9 with TRBJ2-1; the D gene is possibly TRBD1 (6 bases). Germline CDR1 SEHNR, CDR2 FQNEAQ (reference sequence). The V end was cut by 5 bases, the J end by 0 bases, with 17 bases between. The CDR3 runs to 17 residues. In nucleotides, the CDR3 is TGTGCCAGCAGCATCAGCCCGCGACAGGCCTCCTACAATGAGCAGTTCTTC. Amino acid sequence: CASSISPRQASYNEQFF.

The J gene is TRBJ2-7, the V gene TRBV19; a possible D gene is TRBD2 (6 bases). The CDR3 totals 16 residues. V gave up 3 bases and J gave up 1 base, with 16 bases separating them. Germline V gene lookup returns CDR1 LNHDA and CDR2 SQIVND (reference sequence). The CDR3: CASSMRPASVSYEQYF. The DNA for the CDR3 is TGTGCCAGTAGTATGCGTCCGGCTAGCGTTTCCTACGAGCAGTACTTC.